This is a list of T cell receptor beta chains from one sample in a study of cytomegalovirus exposure and HLA in healthy donors. Sequencing was performed with immunoSEQ multiplex PCR; in TCRdb, only in-frame clones are kept and a portion is missing. The profile shows some 130,000 clones, 60% to 85% of them singletons. The sample comprised PBMCs. The receptors come from a man aged 25-45 years in good health and CMV-seronegative. CDR3s include the opening cysteine and the closing phenylalanine or tryptophan. The D gene is left open where the match is weak. Size is stated for part of the rows, as once, few or many counts, or as a class when the clone is expanded.

CASTKAGGQYNEQFF	TGTGCCAGCACTAAAGCGGGAGGGCAATACAATGAGCAGTTCTTC	TRBJ2-1	TRBD2	.	TRBV2
CASSLTGTSGGPPFQETQYF	TGTGCCAGCAGCTTAACGGGGACTAGCGGGGGGCCACCATTCCAAGAGACCCAGTACTTC	TRBJ2-5	TRBD2	.	TRBV7-3
CASTSNTEAFF	TGTGCCAGCACCTCGAACACTGAAGCTTTCTTT	TRBJ1-1	.	.	TRBV6-5
CASSLGQALSYEQYF	TGTGCCAGCAGCTTAGGACAGGCCCTATCCTACGAGCAGTACTTC	TRBJ2-7	.	.	TRBV7-2
CASSQDRTRQTTLEKLFF	TGCGCCAGCAGCCAAGATAGGACCCGACAGACGACCCTTGAAAAACTGTTTTTT	TRBJ1-4	.	.	TRBV4-1
CASSLASRDTEAFF	TGTGCCAGCAGCTTAGCGAGCAGGGACACTGAAGCTTTCTTT	TRBJ1-1	.	.	TRBV7-2
CASSDLVGYTF	TGTGCCAGCAGTGACCTCGTAGGCTACACCTTC	TRBJ1-2	.	once	TRBV6-1
CASSVGFSGGSEQFF	TGTGCCAGCAGCGTAGGGTTTAGCGGGGGATCTGAGCAGTTCTTC	TRBJ2-1	TRBD2	.	TRBV9
CASSYDSNSPLHF	TGTGCCAGCAGTTACGACAGTAATTCACCCCTCCACTTT	TRBJ1-6	.	many	TRBV6-5
CSVEPGIHNEQFF	TGCAGCGTTGAACCAGGTATCCACAATGAGCAGTTCTTC	TRBJ2-1	.	.	TRBV29-1
CASSFNSFMNTEAFF	TGTGCCAGCAGCTTCAACAGTTTTATGAACACTGAAGCTTTCTTT	TRBJ1-1	.	.	TRBV7-6
CATRDSYSNQPQHF	TGTGCCACCCGGGACAGTTATAGCAATCAGCCCCAGCATTTT	TRBJ1-5	TRBD1	.	TRBV6-1
CASSSTLGRNTIYF	TGTGCCAGCAGCTCGACATTGGGGCGGAACACCATATATTTT	TRBJ1-3	.	.	TRBV7-9
CASTFDRGGTGELFF	TGCGCCAGCACCTTCGACAGGGGAGGAACCGGGGAGCTGTTTTTT	TRBJ2-2	TRBD1	.	TRBV4-3
CASSYWGGILDSPLHF	TGTGCCAGCAGTTACTGGGGGGGCATCTTGGATTCACCCCTCCACTTT	TRBJ1-6	.	.	TRBV6-5
CASSRGLAYNEQFF	TGTGCCAGCAGCCGCGGGCTCGCCTACAATGAGCAGTTCTTC	TRBJ2-1	.	.	TRBV6-5
CASKPGQATYEQYF	TGTGCCAGTAAACCGGGACAGGCCACCTACGAGCAGTACTTC	TRBJ2-7	TRBD1	.	TRBV19
CASSQATTEITYNEQFF	TGCGCCAGCAGCCAGGCCACGACAGAAATTACCTACAATGAGCAGTTCTTC	TRBJ2-1	.	.	TRBV4-3
CAISESTSIEQYF	TGTGCCATCAGTGAGTCGACTTCGATAGAGCAGTATTTT	TRBJ2-3	.	few	TRBV10-3
CASMGQSLYGYTF	TGTGCCAGTATGGGACAGAGCCTCTATGGCTACACCTTC	TRBJ1-2	TRBD1	once	TRBV19
CASSLPGNEQFF	TGCGCCAGCAGCTTACCGGGTAATGAGCAGTTCTTC	TRBJ2-1	.	.	TRBV5-1
CASGQGGQPQHF	TGTGCCAGCGGACAGGGCGGGCAGCCCCAGCATTTT	TRBJ1-5	TRBD1	few	TRBV6-1
CAISGTSGEAYNEQFF	TGTGCCATCAGTGGGACTAGCGGAGAAGCCTACAATGAGCAGTTCTTC	TRBJ2-1	TRBD2	.	TRBV10-3
CASTQGQVIAFQHF	TGTGCCAGTACCCAGGGACAGGTTATCGCTTTCCAGCATTTT	TRBJ1-5	TRBD1	.	TRBV19
CASSPRQSQNTGELFF	TGCGCCAGCAGCCCCCGACAGTCCCAGAACACCGGGGAGCTGTTTTTT	TRBJ2-2	.	.	TRBV5-1
CASSMQGASADTQYF	TGTGCCAGTAGTATGCAGGGGGCCTCAGCAGATACGCAGTATTTT	TRBJ2-3	TRBD1	.	TRBV19
CASSPGLSTPNYGYTF	TGCGCCAGCAGCCCAGGCTTAAGCACGCCGAACTATGGCTACACCTTC	TRBJ1-2	.	.	TRBV4-1
CASPKDWAPANEKLFF	TGTGCCAGCCCCAAGGATTGGGCGCCGGCTAATGAAAAACTGTTTTTT	TRBJ1-4	.	.	TRBV21-1
CAGKGTVTDTQYF	TGTGCCGGTAAGGGGACAGTCACAGATACGCAGTATTTT	TRBJ2-3	TRBD1	.	TRBV6-6
CASSPSLAIEQFF	TGTGCCAGCTCACCCTCTCTAGCCATTGAGCAGTTCTTC	TRBJ2-1	.	once	TRBV18
CASSSQGGNTEAFF	TGTGCCAGTAGTTCACAGGGGGGAAACACTGAAGCTTTCTTT	TRBJ1-1	TRBD1	few	TRBV19
CASKAGNQPQHF	TGTGCCAGCAAGGCAGGGAATCAGCCCCAGCATTTT	TRBJ1-5	.	.	TRBV6-5
CASSLSNSYEQYF	TGTGCCAGCAGTTTATCAAACAGCTACGAGCAGTACTTC	TRBJ2-7	.	.	TRBV27